This TCR beta chain stems from a study of T-cell reconstitution after alpha-beta-depleted transplantation in children. The germline CDR1 and CDR2 sequences are SGHNT and YYREEE (reference sequence). V lost 0 bases to trimming and J lost 5 bases; unmatched junction nucleotides: 7. The length of the CDR3 is 15 residues. Library preparation (for TCRbeta) was performed with unique molecular identifiers. MiXCR, run by TCRdb on the PCR reads, gives a single entry per CDR3 protein. The sample holds about 610,000 distinct CDR3 sequences; roughly a tenth are singletons and the top ten take roughly 3.9%. In this sample, this clonotype turned up a few times.

The source is a human donor who donated a stem cell graft to a child with acute myeloid leukemia. Sequenced here: PBMCs from the stem cell graft donor, sampled from the stem cell graft. V is TRBV5-4 and J is TRBJ1-1; 7 bases are shared with TRBD1. The CDR3 coding sequence is TGTGCCAGCAGCTTGGTTGCAGGGGGTTGGACTGAAGCTTTCTTT. This encodes CASSLVAGGWTEAFF.